The following is a T cell receptor (beta chain) sequence with its context. Its antigen is still unknown. Within one base of it there is no much larger clone, and no base qualities were kept. Sample time point, as interpreted from the label and publication: about 28 days (+/-7) after the second vaccine dose. Because spike-specific TCR depth and breadth did not differ between the two schedules, AZD1222 recipients who got a second dose at roughly 4 weeks were pooled with those who got a second dose at roughly 12 weeks. Vaccinee samples were obtained from the UK trials COV001 and COV002, which included a single-blind randomized controlled phase 2/3 trial of AZD1222 (ChAdOx1 nCoV-19) in healthy adults. For TCRbeta chain sequencing, PBMC samples from trial participants were taken at day 0 and at day 28 after the second dose. The source of the sample is a study of T cell responses to AZD1222 COVID-19 vaccine (dated by TCRdb to the early 2020s). Notes on the research overall: A total of about 230 trial participants underwent TCR sequencing, of whom around 200 received two doses of AZD1222 and around 25 received two doses of the MenACWY control vaccine. Trial participants were enrolled into age subgroups of 18-55, 56-69 and 70-plus years, which contained around 150, 29 and 61 TCR-sequenced participants, respectively.

Study-wide findings and limitations: Reportedly, close to half of the unique spike-specific TCRs recognized epitopes lying outside the regions that are mutated in the B.1.351 and B.1.1.7 variants. Conclusions about previously exposed vaccinees are limited, since just six AZD1222 recipients were seropositive for SARS-CoV-2 at baseline. Because no day 14 peak-response samples were available, repertoires were characterized only after the peak T cell response. Spike-specific TCR breadth and depth rose significantly after two AZD1222 doses compared with day 0 and with MenACWY recipients. Participants were mostly white British and included more females than males, and it was suggested by the authors that clonal diversity may have been underestimated. CD4 TCRs associated with the vaccine covered the entire spike protein, and the dominant responses were in regions 160-218 and 743-854. The 56-69-year group was small, and its depth increase did not reach significance, likely because of low power.

The CDR3 regions of human TCRbeta chains were subjected to immunosequencing. Concerning the study's data processing: TCRs in the repertoires were compared against a reference library of SARS-CoV-2-specific TCRs that had been generated with the MIRA antigen-specificity platform. Breadth meant the fraction of unique TCRs that were SARS-CoV-2-associated, whereas depth meant the fraction of total T cells that were SARS-CoV-2-associated. Using the MIRA data, each spike-specific TCR was assigned both to the spike region to which the TCR was reactive and to a CD4 or CD8 class. Log10-transformed breadth and depth values were compared by one-way ANOVA with Sidak's multiple comparisons tests. Not all clones reach the TCRdb copy of this immuneACCESS table, which keeps in-frame sequences only. Checked studies attribute under half of the gap to unresolved V genes and leave the rest unexplained. Clonal size and the V and J genes are those of that table, whereas D and trimming came from the DNA. Within this sample are about 110,000 clones, with 90% of them counted one time only. Under 8.5% of the sample rests with the top ten.

Trimming accounts for 3 bases at V and 2 bases at J, while the number of junction bases matched to no gene is 6. The germline V gene yields KGHSH for CDR1 and LQKENI for CDR2. Spanning cysteine to phenylalanine, the CDR3 consists of 16 amino acids. Only CDR3 DNA remains: 48 bases, in frame from the first base. The chain employs TRBV18 and TRBJ2-2; 7 central nucleotides agree with TRBD1. Sequencing was performed on peripheral blood, taken 28 days after the second AZD1222 dose. The sequence derives from an adult who received the AZD1222 COVID-19 vaccine. The CDR3 amino acid sequence is: CASSPSGTENTGELFF. The DNA sequence is given as TGTGCCAGCTCACCCTCCGGGACAGAAAACACCGGGGAGCTGTTTTTT. The CDR3, completed at both ends by the reference TRBV18 and TRBJ2-2 genes, gives the full variable domain NAGVMQNPRHLVRRRGQEARLRCSPMKGHSHVYWYRQLPEEGLKFMVYLQKENIIDESGMPKERFSAEFPKEGPSILRIQQVVRGDSAAYFCASSPSGTENTGELFFGEGSRLTVL.